The rows below give T cell receptor beta chains drawn from one sample of a study of cytotoxic CD8 clonotypes in ibrutinib-treated CLL. Profiling relied on immunoSEQ multiplex PCR, and the TCRdb table lists in-frame clones only, not all of them. The table records some 65,000 clones, roughly 57% of them present only once. The material was PBMCs, obtained after 12 months of ibrutinib treatment. These receptors were collected from a human donor with chronic lymphocytic leukemia. CDR3s include the opening cysteine and the closing phenylalanine or tryptophan. A D gene is named only where the DNA matches it firmly. Part of the rows lack a size; the others show once, few, many or a class for expanded clones.

TGTGCCAGCAGCGGAACAATGGTCCCGAGGGGCACCATATATTTT,CASSGTMVPRGTIYF,TRBJ1-3,.,.,TRBV7-8
TGTGCCACAAGATTGGAGGGGTATGGCTACACCTTC,CATRLEGYGYTF,TRBJ1-2,.,few,TRBV6-5
TGTGCCAGCAGCCGCCCCAGGGGTCCCTCCAATGAGCAGTTCTTC,CASSRPRGPSNEQFF,TRBJ2-1,.,few,TRBV7-2
TGTGCCAGCAGCCCACGCCCGGGCTACGAGCAGTACTTC,CASSPRPGYEQYF,TRBJ2-7,.,.,TRBV21-1
TGTGCCAGCAGTCACCCAGAAGCTTTCTTT,CASSHPEAFF,TRBJ1-1,.,.,TRBV6-1
TGTGCCAGCAGTGGGAGGGAGTCACCCCTCCACTTT,CASSGRESPLHF,TRBJ1-6,.,.,TRBV6-5
TGCGCCAGCAGCTTGGGCCGGGGAAGGTCAGATACGCAGTATTTT,CASSLGRGRSDTQYF,TRBJ2-3,.,few,TRBV5-1
TGTGCCAGCCACCCGGGGGTGGGGTACGAGCAGTACTTC,CASHPGVGYEQYF,TRBJ2-7,.,.,TRBV9
TGCGCCAGCAGCTTGGTGCCGGCAGGGGGCTACGAGCAGTACTTC,CASSLVPAGGYEQYF,TRBJ2-7,TRBD1,.,TRBV5-1
TGTGCCAGCAGTTTATTATCCGCGGGGACAGATACGCAGTATTTT,CASSLLSAGTDTQYF,TRBJ2-3,.,.,TRBV28
TGTGCCAGCAAGACAGGGGGGAGAGGCACCGGGGAGCTGTTTTTT,CASKTGGRGTGELFF,TRBJ2-2,TRBD1,.,TRBV6-6
TGTGCCAGCAGCCCGTTTGCCCCGGGACAGAGACTCCAATATGAAAAACTGTTTTTT,CASSPFAPGQRLQYEKLFF,TRBJ1-4,TRBD1,.,TRBV9
TGTGCCAGCAGTTTCCAAGGGGGAACCTACGAGCAGTACTTC,CASSFQGGTYEQYF,TRBJ2-7,.,few,TRBV27
TGTGCCAGCAGCCCCTTCGGAGCTTTCTTT,CASSPFGAFF,TRBJ1-1,.,.,TRBV9
TGTGCCAGCAGCTTGAGAGGGGGGACAGGCGGCTACACCTTC,CASSLRGGTGGYTF,TRBJ1-2,TRBD1,.,TRBV5-4
TGTGCCAGCACCCGAGGGACAGGGGGCACAGATACGCAGTATTTT,CASTRGTGGTDTQYF,TRBJ2-3,TRBD1,.,TRBV7-9
TGTGCCAGCAGCCAAGCTGAAGGGACTAGCGGGTCGACCGGGGAGCTGTTTTTT,CASSQAEGTSGSTGELFF,TRBJ2-2,TRBD2,.,TRBV4-2
TGTGCCAGCAGTGAACGGGGGGGCTATGGCTACACCTTC,CASSERGGYGYTF,TRBJ1-2,.,.,TRBV2
TGTGCCAGCAGCGTTCAACCGGGACAGGGGGGCCCAGATACGCAGTATTTT,CASSVQPGQGGPDTQYF,TRBJ2-3,.,.,TRBV21-1
TGTGCCAGCTCACCGACCGGGACAGCCTCGGAAAAACTGTTTTTT,CASSPTGTASEKLFF,TRBJ1-4,TRBD1,.,TRBV18
TGTGCCAGCAGCTTTAGTTTGGCGGTAGCCAAAAACATTCAGTACTTC,CASSFSLAVAKNIQYF,TRBJ2-4,.,.,TRBV11-2
TGTGCTAGTGGTTTGGCACAGTCCACAGATACGCAGTATTTT,CASGLAQSTDTQYF,TRBJ2-3,.,.,TRBV12-5
TGTGCCAGCAGCCCGCGGGTGAAGCGTAGGGCAGGGGGCCAAGAGACCCAGTACTTC,CASSPRVKRRAGGQETQYF,TRBJ2-5,TRBD1,few,TRBV4-2
TGTGCCAGCAGTTGGGGACAGGGAGGAGGGGAGCTGTTTTTT,CASSWGQGGGELFF,TRBJ2-2,TRBD1,.,TRBV27
TGTGCCTGGACGCCCGGGGGAACTAACTATGGCTACACCTTC,CAWTPGGTNYGYTF,TRBJ1-2,.,once,TRBV30
TGTGCCAGCAGCCAAGAGTTTTCGGGACAGCTGTACCAAGAGACCCAGTACTTC,CASSQEFSGQLYQETQYF,TRBJ2-5,TRBD1,.,TRBV14
TGTGCCAGCGAGGGGGGAGATAATTCACCCCTCCACTTT,CASEGGDNSPLHF,TRBJ1-6,.,many,TRBV6-1
TGTGCCACCGTAGGGGGGATCAGAGCCAAAAACATTCAGTACTTC,CATVGGIRAKNIQYF,TRBJ2-4,.,few,TRBV28
TGTGCCAGCAGCTTACCTGCTAGGGAGGGTAGCGGATACAATGAGCAGTTCTTC,CASSLPAREGSGYNEQFF,TRBJ2-1,TRBD2,.,TRBV7-9
TGTGCCAGCAGCTTAGGGTCCTCTAGCGGGGGCCTAACCCCGCAGTATTTT,CASSLGSSSGGLTPQYF,TRBJ2-3,TRBD2,.,TRBV7-2
TGTGCCAGCAGCTCTCTGTCGACCCGACAGCCCGCCGGCTCTGGGGCCAACGTCCTGACTTTC,CASSSLSTRQPAGSGANVLTF,TRBJ2-6,.,.,TRBV13
TGTGCCAGCAGCTTGGATTTGGGACTAGCGGTAAACACCGGGGAGCTGTTTTTT,CASSLDLGLAVNTGELFF,TRBJ2-2,TRBD2,.,TRBV5-6
TGTGCCTCGAAACAGGGTTGGGGCAACTATGGCTACACCTTC,CASKQGWGNYGYTF,TRBJ1-2,.,many,TRBV30
TGCGCCAGCAGCAGGAGCGGGACCACTTACTACGAGCAGTACTTC,CASSRSGTTYYEQYF,TRBJ2-7,TRBD2,.,TRBV5-1
TGTGCCAGCAGCGCTGGGTTCCGGGCTTCGGAAGCTTTCTTT,CASSAGFRASEAFF,TRBJ1-1,.,.,TRBV2
TGTGCCAGCAGCTCCTCGAGAAGGAGGGGACTCACCGGGGAGCTGTTTTTT,CASSSSRRRGLTGELFF,TRBJ2-2,.,once,TRBV7-9
TGTGCCAGCAGTTTCTCACAGGGCGGGGACACTGAAGCTTTCTTT,CASSFSQGGDTEAFF,TRBJ1-1,.,.,TRBV28
TGTGCCAGCAGCCTCAGCGGAGCTATAGCCAAAAACATTCAGTACTTC,CASSLSGAIAKNIQYF,TRBJ2-4,.,.,TRBV7-9
TGTGCCAGCAGTTTCCTGTTACGGGCGGACACAGATACGCAGTATTTT,CASSFLLRADTDTQYF,TRBJ2-3,.,.,TRBV27
TGTGCCAGCAGTGATTGGGTCGCTAACTATGGCTACACCTTC,CASSDWVANYGYTF,TRBJ1-2,.,.,TRBV2
TGTGCCAGCAGCTTATTTCTAGCGGGGTATAGTACCTACAATGAGCAGTTCTTC,CASSLFLAGYSTYNEQFF,TRBJ2-1,TRBD2,few,TRBV7-2
TGTGCCAGCAGGGCAACAGGGAGGGGGGATACGCAGTATTTT,CASRATGRGDTQYF,TRBJ2-3,.,.,TRBV28
TGCGCCAGTAGGGGGTCGGGACAGTACCAAGAGACCCAGTACTTC,CASRGSGQYQETQYF,TRBJ2-5,TRBD1,.,TRBV5-1
TGTGCCAGCAGCTTGGCCGGGACAGGCGGTGGTGCCTCTCCTGGAAACACCATATATTTT,CASSLAGTGGGASPGNTIYF,TRBJ1-3,TRBD1,.,TRBV5-4
TGTGCCAGCAGCTTCCCGGGACAGAATCAGCCCCAGCATTTT,CASSFPGQNQPQHF,TRBJ1-5,TRBD1,.,TRBV7-9
TGTGCCAGCAGTTTGAGGACGGGGGCGAACACTGAAGCTTTCTTT,CASSLRTGANTEAFF,TRBJ1-1,.,.,TRBV11-2
TGTGCCAGCAGCCCAACTAGCAGGGAAGAGACCCAGTACTTC,CASSPTSREETQYF,TRBJ2-5,.,few,TRBV27
TGTGCCATCAGTGACACCGGGACTGCACAAGAGACCCAGTACTTC,CAISDTGTAQETQYF,TRBJ2-5,.,.,TRBV10-3
TGTGCCAGCAGCGTAGGACAGGGAAATCAGCCCCAGCATTTT,CASSVGQGNQPQHF,TRBJ1-5,TRBD1,.,TRBV9
TGTGCCAGCGCTAGACAGATCTCCTACAATGAGCAGTTCTTC,CASARQISYNEQFF,TRBJ2-1,.,.,TRBV6-5
TGTGCCAGCAGCTTAGTACTCAGCAATCAGCCCCAGCATTTT,CASSLVLSNQPQHF,TRBJ1-5,.,medium-sized,TRBV7-9